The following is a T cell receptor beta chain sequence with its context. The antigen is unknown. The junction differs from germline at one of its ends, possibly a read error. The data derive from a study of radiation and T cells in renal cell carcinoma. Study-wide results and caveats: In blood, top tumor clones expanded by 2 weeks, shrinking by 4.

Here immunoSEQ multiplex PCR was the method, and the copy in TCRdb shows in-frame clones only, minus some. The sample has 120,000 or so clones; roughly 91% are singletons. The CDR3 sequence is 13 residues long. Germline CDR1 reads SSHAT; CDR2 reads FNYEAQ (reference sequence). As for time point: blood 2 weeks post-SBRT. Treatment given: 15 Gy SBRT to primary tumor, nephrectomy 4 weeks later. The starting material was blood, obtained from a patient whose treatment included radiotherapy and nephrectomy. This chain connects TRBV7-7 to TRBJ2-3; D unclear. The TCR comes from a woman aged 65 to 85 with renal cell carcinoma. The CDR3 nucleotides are TGTGCTAGCAGCCGTGATCGATGGGATACGCAGTATTTT. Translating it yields CASSRDRWDTQYF.